What follows are 10 T cell receptor beta chains derived from one specimen sequenced in a study of CD8 T cells in ankylosing spondylitis (dated by TCRdb to the late 2010s). Libraries were constructed by 5' RACE. For sequencing, an Illumina HiSeq 2500 was employed. TCRdb trimmed the raw reads at Q25, called clones with MiXCR and kept productive beta chains. Each record represents a unique CDR3 protein, reported with the most common genes and DNA among its rows. For this sample the table gives 130,000 or so distinct CDR3 sequences, of which roughly 17% were detected only once. The ten most abundant clones make up around a third of the sample. Overall study results and their limits: Blood from ankylosing spondylitis patients appeared to be characterized by a TCR beta motif made up of under 10 highly homologous amino acid variants.

These receptors have no known antigen. The specimen was blood, either unsorted or a sorted T cell fraction (not recorded which). These receptors originate from a male donor with ankylosing spondylitis.

This clonotype was seen a handful of times. The chain employs TRBV27 and TRBJ1-2; 12 nucleotides line up with TRBD1. J lost 8 bases, V lost 6 bases, and 7 bases had no gene match. The CDR3 length is 14 residues. Germline CDR1 is MNHEY and CDR2 is SMNVEV (reference sequence). CDR3 amino acids: CASSPGTGGAGYTF. The DNA for the CDR3 is TGTGCCAGCAGCCCAGGGACAGGGGGCGCGGGCTACACCTTC.

The J gene is TRBJ2-1, the V gene TRBV4-3; D is unresolved. The CDR3 loop spans 17 amino acids. V was cut by 4 bases and J by 2 bases, with 18 bases left in between. From germline, CDR1 is LGHNA and CDR2 YSLEER. CDR3 loop: CASSLKWSGNPYNEQFF. The CDR3 DNA sequence: TGCGCCAGCAGCCTCAAGTGGTCGGGTAACCCCTACAATGAGCAGTTCTTC.

This chain uses TRBV29-1 with TRBJ2-7; 7 bases are a match to TRBD2. CDR1 and CDR2 (germline): SQVTM, ANQGSEA. V dropped 7 bases and J dropped 5; count of bases not matched to a gene: 11. The CDR3 runs 13 residues. DNA of the CDR3: TGCAGCGCCTCTGAAGCGGGGAGTCACGAGCAGTACTTC. Its protein product is CSASEAGSHEQYF.

The chain links TRBV12-3 or TRBV12-4 to TRBJ1-5, with D perhaps TRBD1 (5 bases). CDR3 length: 12 residues. V was trimmed by 10 bases and J by 6 bases, leaving 13 bases between them. CDR3 coding DNA: TGTGCCACTACCCTTGGGGGTCAGCCCCAGCATTTT. Amino acids: CATTLGGQPQHF.

The sample holds many counts of this clonotype. The chain employs TRBV7-8 and TRBJ1-5; D call uncertain. CDR1 is SGHVS and CDR2 is FQNEAQ in the germline V gene. The V end lost 1 base, the J end lost 3 bases, and 10 bases lay between the germline ends. The length of the CDR3 is 15 residues. The CDR3 region has the DNA TGTGCCAGCAGCTTAGGCAGCAGAACCAATCAGCCCCAGCATTTT. It codes for CASSLGSRTNQPQHF.

In its sample, this clonotype was seen a few times. The chain links TRBV27 to TRBJ2-7; 12 bases match TRBD2. V was clipped by 5 bases and J by 4 bases; unmatched bases: 12. Per the germline V gene, CDR1 is MNHEY and CDR2 is SMNVEV (reference sequence). CDR3 length: 17 residues. CDR3 in DNA: TGTGCCAGCAGTCTTACCGTCCGACTAGCGGGAGTATACGAGCAGTACTTC. Translated, it gives CASSLTVRLAGVYEQYF.

This clonotype was counted only a few times. The chain joins TRBV30 to TRBJ1-2, with 8 positions matching TRBD1. CDR1 GTSNPN and CDR2 SVGIG come from the germline V gene (reference sequence). V lost 7 bases to trimming and J lost 5 bases; unmatched junction nucleotides: 3. The CDR3 has 11 residues. The CDR3 coding sequence is TGTGCCTTCGACAGGGGATATGGCTACACCTTC. This sequence encodes CAFDRGYGYTF.

This clonotype has a count of ten or more. The chain is built from TRBV29-1 and TRBJ2-1; TRBD2 agrees at 8 bases. Germline CDR1 reads SQVTM; CDR2 reads ANQGSEA. The CDR3 spans 18 residues. J gave up 5 bases and V 1 base, and 16 bases lay outside the gene matches. The CDR3 nucleotides read TGCAGCGTTGAAGGCCAGAATAATGGAGCGGGAGAAGACAATGAGCAGTTCTTC. Translation gives CSVEGQNNGAGEDNEQFF.

This clonotype appeared a few times. The V gene is TRBV5-8, the J gene TRBJ2-7; 8 bases align to TRBD1. V dropped 4 bases and J dropped 0; count of bases not matched to a gene: 9. Germline CDR1 reads SGHTS; CDR2 reads YDEGEE. The CDR3 has 16 residues. The CDR3 loop reads CASSAPGQEHSYEQYF. DNA of the CDR3: TGTGCCAGCAGCGCGCCGGGACAGGAGCACTCCTACGAGCAGTACTTC.

The chain joins TRBV7-8 to TRBJ2-7, with 10 positions matching TRBD1. The V gene's germline CDR1 is SGHVS and CDR2 FQNEAQ. CDR3 length: 15 amino acids. The V gene end was trimmed by 2 bases and the J gene end by 3 bases; junction bases not matched to a gene: 4. Here the CDR3 reads CASSLRQGAYYEQYF. The CDR3 nucleotides are TGTGCCAGCAGCTTACGACAGGGGGCTTACTACGAGCAGTACTTC.